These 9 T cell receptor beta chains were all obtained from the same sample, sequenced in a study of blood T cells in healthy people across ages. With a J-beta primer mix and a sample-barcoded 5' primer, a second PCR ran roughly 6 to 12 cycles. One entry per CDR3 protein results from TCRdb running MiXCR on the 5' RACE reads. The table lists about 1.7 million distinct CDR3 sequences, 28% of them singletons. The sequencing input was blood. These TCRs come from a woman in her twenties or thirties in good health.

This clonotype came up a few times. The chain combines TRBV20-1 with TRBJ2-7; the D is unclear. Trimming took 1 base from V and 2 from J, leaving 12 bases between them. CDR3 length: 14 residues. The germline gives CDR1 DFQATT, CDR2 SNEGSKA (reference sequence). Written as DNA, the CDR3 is TGCAGTGCTAGAGCGGCGGATGAGGCCTACGAGCAGTACTTC. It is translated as CSARAADEAYEQYF.

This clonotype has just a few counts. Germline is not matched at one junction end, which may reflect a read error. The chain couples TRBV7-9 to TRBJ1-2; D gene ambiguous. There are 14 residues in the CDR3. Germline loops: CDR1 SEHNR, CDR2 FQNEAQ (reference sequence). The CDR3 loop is CASSLNPFPYGHTF. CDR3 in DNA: TGTGCCAGCAGCTTAAATCCATTTCCCTATGGCCACACCTTC.

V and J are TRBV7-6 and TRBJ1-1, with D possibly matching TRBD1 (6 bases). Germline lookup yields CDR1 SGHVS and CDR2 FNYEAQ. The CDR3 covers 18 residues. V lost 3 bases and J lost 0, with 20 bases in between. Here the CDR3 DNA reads TGTGCCAGCAGCTTTACTCCCAGTCAAACAGGGATGAACACTGAAGCTTTCTTT. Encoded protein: CASSFTPSQTGMNTEAFF.

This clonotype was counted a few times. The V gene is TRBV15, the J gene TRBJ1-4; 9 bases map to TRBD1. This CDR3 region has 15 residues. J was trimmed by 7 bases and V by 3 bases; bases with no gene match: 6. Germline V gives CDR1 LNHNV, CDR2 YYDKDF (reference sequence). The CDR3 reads CATSSGQGRSEKLFF. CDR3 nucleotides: TGTGCCACCAGCAGCGGACAGGGGAGGAGTGAAAAACTGTTTTTT.

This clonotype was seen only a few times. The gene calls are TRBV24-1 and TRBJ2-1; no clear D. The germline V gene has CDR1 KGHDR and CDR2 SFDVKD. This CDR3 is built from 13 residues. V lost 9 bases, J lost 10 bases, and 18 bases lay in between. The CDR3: CATSRTDLGEQFF. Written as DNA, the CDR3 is TGTGCCACCTCTAGGACCGATTTAGGAGAGCAGTTCTTC.

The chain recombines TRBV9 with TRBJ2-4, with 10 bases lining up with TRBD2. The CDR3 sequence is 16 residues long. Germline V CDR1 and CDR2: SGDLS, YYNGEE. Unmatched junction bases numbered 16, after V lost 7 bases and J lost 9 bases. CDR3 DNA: TGTGCCAGCGGCCCAACTAGCGGGACGGGGAGGGGCATTCAGTACTTC. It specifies CASGPTSGTGRGIQYF.

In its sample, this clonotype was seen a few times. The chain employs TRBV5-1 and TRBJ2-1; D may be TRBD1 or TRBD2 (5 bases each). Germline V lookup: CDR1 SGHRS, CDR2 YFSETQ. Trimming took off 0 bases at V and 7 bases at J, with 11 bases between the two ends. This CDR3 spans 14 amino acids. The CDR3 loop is CASSLGGTENEQFF. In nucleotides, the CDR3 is TGCGCCAGCAGCTTGGGGGGGACGGAAAATGAGCAGTTCTTC.

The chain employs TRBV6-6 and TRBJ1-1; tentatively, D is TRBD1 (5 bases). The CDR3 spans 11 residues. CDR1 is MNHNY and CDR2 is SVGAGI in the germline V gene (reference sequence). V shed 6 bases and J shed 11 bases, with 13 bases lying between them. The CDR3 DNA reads TGTGCCAGCAGCGTCAGGGACGAGGCTTTCTTT. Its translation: CASSVRDEAFF.

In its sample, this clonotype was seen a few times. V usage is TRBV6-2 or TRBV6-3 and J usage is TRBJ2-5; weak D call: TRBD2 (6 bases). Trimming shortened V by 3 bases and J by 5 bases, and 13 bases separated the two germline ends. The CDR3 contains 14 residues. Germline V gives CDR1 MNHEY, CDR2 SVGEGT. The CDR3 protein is CASSYGGIGETQYF. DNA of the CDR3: TGTGCCAGCAGTTATGGGGGGATAGGGGAGACCCAGTACTTC.